This TCR beta chain originates from a study of T cell responses to AZD1222 COVID-19 vaccine. Study-level results: Following two doses of AZD1222, Spike-specific TCR breadth and depth rose.

Assay used: immunoSEQ multiplex PCR; TCRdb lists only in-frame clones, some missing. The sample has about 110,000 clones; about 88% are singletons. Germline CDR1 and CDR2: KGHSH and LQKENI. CDR3 length: 14 residues. Trimming stripped 2 bases from V and 5 bases from J, with 10 bases between. A note on this clone: Its specificity is unknown.

Specimen: peripheral blood, collected 28 days after the second AZD1222 dose. This chain uses TRBV18 with TRBJ2-1; weak D call: TRBD1 (5 bases). The TCR sequence derives from an adult who received the AZD1222 COVID-19 vaccine. The CDR3 nucleotides read TGTGCCAGCTCACCAAGACAGTCGGACAATGAGCAGTTCTTC. Translated: CASSPRQSDNEQFF.